This is a list of T cell receptor beta chains from one sample in a study of blood T cell repertoires in COVID-19. The protocol was immunoSEQ multiplex PCR, while the TCRdb copy is restricted to in-frame clones and leaves out a portion. The sample has 100,000 to 150,000 clones; 85% to 90% are singletons. The sequenced sample consisted of peripheral blood. All receptors derive from a woman aged 80 or over with acute or convalescent COVID-19. Both conserved end residues are trimmed from each CDR3. Only part of the rows carry a size: once, few, many, or a class if the clone is expanded.

v_call | clone_size | cdr3_aa
TRBV7-9 | . | ASTSYSDSGNTIY
TRBV28 | . | ASSDKLYPLDTEAF
TRBV5-1 | . | ASSLEPGQRDF
TRBV12-5 | . | ASGPLSGGRPDTQY
TRBV5-1 | . | ASSFTGGKLF
TRBV7-9 | . | ASSHYRGSPYYEQY
TRBV11-2 | once | ASSLDQWSGGEQY
TRBV2 | . | ASMGTGSTDTQY
TRBV5-1 | . | ASSLGGTGVDEQY
TRBV4-1 | . | ASSQPTTSGGQDEQF
TRBV28 | . | ASRARSTGNQPQH
TRBV7-9 | . | ASSAGGTVNTEAF
TRBV6-6 | . | ASSRHRDRSGNTIY
TRBV6-5 | . | ASSYFQGTDTQY
TRBV5-8 | few | ASSSMRGGGSYYGYT
TRBV28 | . | ASSKDDRRCT
TRBV5-8 | . | ASSTTGGTMNTEAF
TRBV19 | . | ASTMTRENSPLH
TRBV5-1 | . | ASSLGLTSGTEAF
TRBV11-1 | . | ASSLSRWNEQF
TRBV10-3 | . | AISENPSGANVLT
TRBV19 | few | ASRPDRAYGYT
TRBV5-8 | . | ASAGPGGVETQY
TRBV20-1 | . | SASGGVNTEAF
TRBV5-4 | . | ASSLRSSSYNEQF
TRBV14 | . | ASSGTGHNTEAF
TRBV11-2 | . | ASTQGVRQY
TRBV10-3 | . | AISQQGRNTEAF
TRBV5-8 | . | ASSYGTPGNTIY
TRBV5-1 | once | ASSLGLAHQETQY
TRBV28 | . | ASSLSQGFGSIQETQY
TRBV2 | few | ASRGDQWDGYT
TRBV21-1 | . | ASSKFPAGYNEQF
TRBV4-2 | . | ASSQVGGQDEKLF
TRBV19 | . | ASALTSGGYEQY
TRBV5-8 | . | ASGVQGLSSPLH
TRBV6-5 | few | ASSTQTGPQH
TRBV12-5 | . | ASGTLGSSPLH
TRBV5-4 | . | ASSSGQGAREGETQY
TRBV6-5 | . | ASSPTGNTGELF
TRBV11-1 | . | ASSPRPGNTEAF
TRBV4-1 | . | ASSQAGDTEAF